These T cell receptor beta chains were read from a single sample in a study of T-cell memory formation after mild COVID-19. MiXCR was run by TCRdb on the 5' RACE reads, yielding one entry per CDR3 protein. The table has 250,000 to 350,000 distinct CDR3 sequences, 15% to 20% seen once. The source material was PBMCs or a T cell subset sorted from them (not recorded which). The receptors here all came from a young man who had mild COVID-19 (a few samples of this study predate the infection). Cell type and time point are not known. Each CDR3 is given with its conserved first and last residue. The D gene is left open where the match is weak. Not every row has a clone size; where given, it reads once, few, many or a size class.

TGTGCCAGCAGCCCAACCCAATCTAGCGGTCCCCACTTC,CASSPTQSSGPHF,many,TRBD2,TRBV7-2,TRBJ2-5
TGTGCCAGCTCACCAGACAGCGGAGGGGGGACCCAGTACTTC,CASSPDSGGGTQYF,NA,NA,TRBV18,TRBJ2-5
TGTGCCACCACCCCACGGGATCAGCCCCAGCATTTT,CATTPRDQPQHF,NA,NA,TRBV24-1,TRBJ1-5
TGTGCCATCAGTGAGACGCCCCGGGGTGAGCAGTTCTTC,CAISETPRGEQFF,few,NA,TRBV10-3,TRBJ2-1
TGTGCCAGCAGCATCGGACAGCCCCAAGAGACCCAGTACTTC,CASSIGQPQETQYF,few,NA,TRBV12-3/TRBV12-4,TRBJ2-5
TGTGCCAGCAGCCGGGGAGCGGACACTGAAGCTTTCTTT,CASSRGADTEAFF,NA,NA,TRBV6-1,TRBJ1-1
TGTGCCAGCAGTTTACGCAGGGGGGGCCGTAATGAGCAGTTCTTC,CASSLRRGGRNEQFF,few,NA,TRBV12-3/TRBV12-4,TRBJ2-1
TGCAGTGCTACAAGACTAGCGAGTCAAGAGACCCAGTACTTC,CSATRLASQETQYF,few,TRBD2,TRBV20-1,TRBJ2-5
TGTGCCAGCTCACCGACTAGCGCCCAACATACGCAGTATTTT,CASSPTSAQHTQYF,NA,TRBD2,TRBV18,TRBJ2-3
TGTGCCAGCAGCGGCGGGACAGTGAGCAATCAGCCCCAGCATTTT,CASSGGTVSNQPQHF,few,TRBD1,TRBV9,TRBJ1-5
TGTGCCAGCAGCCAAGTGGGGACACGGGAGAGGACTGAAGCTTTCTTT,CASSQVGTRERTEAFF,few,NA,TRBV4-2,TRBJ1-1
TGTGCCAGCAGCCATAGGGGGAGAGCCGGCACTGAAGCTTTCTTT,CASSHRGRAGTEAFF,NA,NA,TRBV27,TRBJ1-1
TGCAGTGCTAGAGGCCCCCGTCTGCGGGATGAAAAACTGTTTTTT,CSARGPRLRDEKLFF,NA,NA,TRBV20-1,TRBJ1-4
TGTGCCAGCAGAACAAATGGGGATACGCAGTATTTT,CASRTNGDTQYF,NA,NA,TRBV25-1,TRBJ2-3
TGTGCCACCAGCAGGGACCGGGACCCCAGAGGTCCCTATGGCTACACCTTC,CATSRDRDPRGPYGYTF,NA,NA,TRBV15,TRBJ1-2
TGTGCCAGCTGCGGACAGGGGGCTGGAGATACGCAGTATTTT,CASCGQGAGDTQYF,few,TRBD1,TRBV18,TRBJ2-3
TGCAGTGCTAGAGATCCTCGGGGGTTTACAGATACGCAGTATTTT,CSARDPRGFTDTQYF,few,NA,TRBV20-1,TRBJ2-3
TGTGCCAGCAGCAAGCTAAGTGGGACACCCCCATTTAGCACAGATACGCAGTATTTT,CASSKLSGTPPFSTDTQYF,many,NA,TRBV7-2,TRBJ2-3
TGTGCCAGCAGTCCTACAGGGGCTGGTGGCTACACCTTC,CASSPTGAGGYTF,NA,TRBD1,TRBV12-3/TRBV12-4,TRBJ1-2
TGTGCCAGCAGCTTCAGCAGCGGGGGGATCTATGAGCAGTTCTTC,CASSFSSGGIYEQFF,NA,TRBD2,TRBV11-2,TRBJ2-1
TGTGCCAGCAGTTCTTGGACTAGCGGAAACAATGAGCAGTTCTTC,CASSSWTSGNNEQFF,NA,TRBD2,TRBV6-5,TRBJ2-1
TGCAGCGCTACCCGGGACAGGGGCTCCTACGAGCAGTACTTC,CSATRDRGSYEQYF,NA,TRBD1,TRBV29-1,TRBJ2-7
TGTGCCAGCTCACCAAGGACAGGGGAGATGAACACTGAAGCTTTCTTT,CASSPRTGEMNTEAFF,few,TRBD1,TRBV18,TRBJ1-1
TGTGCCAGCAGTGCAGGGGGAAAACGGTATGGCTACACCTTC,CASSAGGKRYGYTF,NA,TRBD1,TRBV6-1,TRBJ1-2
TGTGCCAGCAGTACCGGACAGGGCGACACTGAAGCTTTCTTT,CASSTGQGDTEAFF,few,TRBD1,TRBV28,TRBJ1-1
TGTGCCAGCTCACCCGCGGTTGTAGAAGCTTTCTTT,CASSPAVVEAFF,NA,NA,TRBV18,TRBJ1-1
TGTGCCAGCAGCTTAGAGGGGTGGGCCTACGAGCAGTACTTC,CASSLEGWAYEQYF,many,NA,TRBV7-2,TRBJ2-7
TGTGCCAGCAGTTACCAACAGGGCGGTAATGAAAAACTGTTTTTT,CASSYQQGGNEKLFF,many,NA,TRBV6-5,TRBJ1-4
TGTGCCAGCAGTTTTTCGGGGAATGGCAATCAGCCCCAGCATTTT,CASSFSGNGNQPQHF,many,NA,TRBV12-3/TRBV12-4,TRBJ1-5
TGCGCCAGCAATCACGGACAGGGAAAAGATACGCAGTATTTT,CASNHGQGKDTQYF,NA,TRBD1,TRBV5-1,TRBJ2-3
TGCGCCAGCAGCCAAGATCGGGGGGAGAGAGCCAAAAACATTCAGTACTTC,CASSQDRGERAKNIQYF,NA,TRBD2,TRBV4-3,TRBJ2-4
TGCGCCAGCAGCGGAGGACTAGCGAACAATGAGCAGTTCTTC,CASSGGLANNEQFF,few,TRBD2,TRBV5-1,TRBJ2-1
TGCGCCAGCAAGGGGGGGCTTAGCACAGATACGCAGTATTTT,CASKGGLSTDTQYF,NA,NA,TRBV10-2,TRBJ2-3
TGCAGTGCTGACTCTCAGAGGGAGACCCAGTACTTC,CSADSQRETQYF,NA,NA,TRBV20-1,TRBJ2-5